This entry features one T cell receptor (beta chain) sequence. The data belong to a study of blood T cell repertoires in COVID-19. Study information: Samples came from the United States, Italy and Spain, spanning acute and convalescent COVID-19. PBMCs, B-cell-depleted T cells, or T cells provided the cDNA or gDNA that made up the material.

Original processing notes: Nucleated cell number was recorded as an estimate derived from reference gene primer amplification. Assay used: immunoSEQ multiplex PCR; TCRdb lists only in-frame clones, some missing. D and trimming come from the DNA, and the V and J calls and clone size come from that table. The table includes some 150,000 clones, roughly 82% detected once. The sequenced sample was peripheral blood. The sequence came from a human donor in a cohort sampled during active COVID-19.

The CDR3 protein is CAISAGTGQNSPLHF. In nucleotides, the CDR3 is TGTGCCATCAGTGCAGGGACAGGGCAAAATTCACCCCTCCACTTT. The rearrangement joins TRBV10-3 to TRBJ1-6; TRBD1 matches 9 bases. The CDR3 runs to 15 residues. Germline V gives CDR1 ENHRY, CDR2 SYGVKD. Unmatched junction bases numbered 5, after V lost 4 bases and J lost 7 bases.